These 18 T cell receptor beta chains were sequenced from one sample in a study of blood T cell repertoires in COVID-19. Some clones are missing from TCRdb's copy, which holds only in-frame ones; the method was immunoSEQ multiplex PCR. The profile shows about 330,000 clones, roughly 87% of them singletons. The sequencing sample was made of PBMCs or T cells enriched from blood (not recorded which). The origin of the receptors is a woman in her 30s who had recovered from COVID-19.

CDR3 in DNA: TGCGCCAGCAGCCAAACGTGGGCCCCAAACTACGAGCAGTACTTC. It specifies CASSQTWAPNYEQYF. V and J are TRBV4-1 and TRBJ2-7; D not certain. Trimming cost V 2 bases and J 3 bases, with 14 bases left between them. Germline V lookup: CDR1 MGHRA, CDR2 YSYEKL. This CDR3 comprises 15 residues.

V is TRBV4-1 and J is TRBJ1-5, with D possibly being TRBD1 (6 bases). The CDR3 totals 14 residues. The V end was cut by 2 bases, the J end by 5 bases, with 10 bases between. Per the germline V gene, CDR1 is MGHRA and CDR2 is YSYEKL. CDR3 DNA: TGCGCCAGCAGCCAAAACTCAGGGGATCAGCCCCAGCATTTT. Its protein is CASSQNSGDQPQHF.

The CDR3 loop is CASSQDRSGGGLYNEQFF. As DNA, the CDR3 is TGCGCCAGCAGCCAAGATCGTTCGGGGGGCGGTCTGTACAATGAGCAGTTCTTC. J is TRBJ2-1 and V is TRBV4-1; D is possibly TRBD2 (7 bases). Germline V gene data show CDR1 as MGHRA and CDR2 as YSYEKL. Trimming took off 0 bases at V and 4 bases at J, with 19 bases between the two ends. There are 18 residues in the CDR3.

This chain uses TRBV7-9 with TRBJ2-1; the match to TRBD1 covers 8 bases. The germline gives CDR1 SEHNR, CDR2 FQNEAQ (reference sequence). The CDR3 spans 13 residues. With V trimmed by 6 bases and J by 8 bases, 6 bases remained unmatched. In DNA form, the CDR3 reads TGTGCCAGCAGACCGGGACAGGAGCATGAGCAGTTCTTC. It encodes CASRPGQEHEQFF.

This sequence joins TRBV5-1 and TRBJ2-3; 8 bases match TRBD2. This CDR3 contains 17 residues. J lost 4 bases, V lost 3 bases, and 13 bases had no gene match. Germline V CDR1 and CDR2: SGHRS, YFSETQ. The CDR3 sequence is CASSSPFGGVPPDTQYF. Here the CDR3 DNA reads TGCGCCAGCAGCTCTCCTTTCGGGGGGGTTCCCCCAGATACGCAGTATTTT.

This clone came up once. The chain links TRBV30 to TRBJ2-3, with 7 bases matching TRBD1. The CDR3 contains 11 residues. V dropped 5 bases and J dropped 4; count of bases not matched to a gene: 0. Looked up from germline, CDR1 is GTSNPN and CDR2 is SVGIG (reference sequence). The DNA for the CDR3 is TGTGCCTGGCAGGGGGCAGATACGCAGTATTTT. Translated: CAWQGADTQYF.

This clone was counted once. The V and J genes are TRBV5-1 and TRBJ1-2; D gene ambiguous. With 4 bases removed from V and 5 bases from J, the gap between germline ends came to 9 bases. The length of the CDR3 is 12 residues. Germline CDR1 and CDR2: SGHRS and YFSETQ. CDR3 sequence (DNA): TGCGCCAGCAGCGACACCATGTATGGCTACACCTTC. Translated, it gives CASSDTMYGYTF.

The V and J genes are TRBV4-3 and TRBJ1-2, with D perhaps matching TRBD1 (6 bases). CDR1 and CDR2 (germline): LGHNA, YSLEER. The CDR3 totals 16 residues. V lost 0 bases and J 2 bases, leaving 13 bases between the germline ends. The CDR3 loop reads CASSQDLGQRNYGYTF. In DNA, the CDR3 is TGCGCCAGCAGCCAAGATCTCGGACAGCGCAACTATGGCTACACCTTC.

The CDR3 region has the DNA TGTGCCAGTAGTAGCAGGACTAGCGGGGCCATCTACAATGAGCAGTTCTTC. Encoded protein: CASSSRTSGAIYNEQFF. The chain combines TRBV19 with TRBJ2-1, with 12 bases matching TRBD2. The V gene end was trimmed by 4 bases and the J gene end by 3 bases; junction bases not matched to a gene: 7. Germline values: CDR1 LNHDA, CDR2 SQIVND (reference sequence). The CDR3 is made up of 17 amino acids. Full variable domain (rest looked up from reference TRBV19 and TRBJ2-1): DGGITQSPKYLFRKEGQNVTLSCEQNLNHDAMYWYRQDPGQGLRLIYYSQIVNDFQKGDIAEGYSVSREKKESFPLTVTSAQKNPTAFYLCASSSRTSGAIYNEQFFGPGTRLTVL.

About this clone: The same CDR3 also results from other DNA sequences found in this sample. The V call is TRBV6-5, the J call TRBJ1-1, with 9 bases fitting TRBD1. CDR3 size: 15 residues. CDR1 is MNHEY and CDR2 is SVGAGI in the germline V gene. The junction had 2 bases not matched to a gene; V was cut back by 0 bases and J by 3 bases. This CDR3 is CASSYSRTGDTEAFF. The CDR3 DNA reads as TGTGCCAGCAGTTACTCGCGGACAGGGGACACTGAAGCTTTCTTT.

The chain recombines TRBV3-1 (or the pseudogene TRBV3-2) with TRBJ1-1; no clear D. The V gene lost 5 bases and the J gene lost 4 bases, with 8 bases spanning the gap. Germline V gives CDR1 LGHDT, CDR2 YNNKEL (reference sequence). The CDR3 is 12 amino acids. CDR3 residues: CASSETGTEAFF. The CDR3 region has the DNA TGTGCCAGCAGCGAAACGGGCACTGAAGCTTTCTTT.

The chain recombines TRBV3-1 (or the pseudogene TRBV3-2) with TRBJ1-6; D gene uncertain. The V end was cut by 4 bases, the J end by 3 bases, with 10 bases between. From germline, CDR1 is LGHDT and CDR2 YNNKEL (reference sequence). The CDR3 sequence is 15 residues long. The DNA of the CDR3 is TGTGCCAGCAGCCCCTCTGAGCACTATAATTCACCCCTCCACTTT. This translates into CASSPSEHYNSPLHF.

This chain connects TRBV28 to TRBJ1-5; no firm D call. This CDR3 is 15 amino acids long. Trimming removed 7 bases from V and 3 bases from J, with 16 bases in between. Per the germline V gene, CDR1 is MDHEN and CDR2 is SYDVKM. CDR3 sequence: CASTPHEVFNQPQHF. CDR3 in DNA: TGTGCCAGCACCCCCCACGAGGTTTTCAATCAGCCCCAGCATTTT.

This chain uses TRBV30 with TRBJ1-3; the match to TRBD1 covers 9 bases. CDR3 size: 15 residues. Trimming cost V 1 base and J 4 bases; bases outside gene matches: 5. Germline V gene sequence: CDR1 GTSNPN, CDR2 SVGIG (reference sequence). CDR3 coding DNA: TGTGCCTGGAGTGCACAGGGGGCAAAAGGAAACACCATATATTTT. Translation gives CAWSAQGAKGNTIYF.

The V gene is TRBV30, the J gene TRBJ1-2; 7 bases are shared with TRBD1. The germline V gene has CDR1 GTSNPN and CDR2 SVGIG (reference sequence). The junction had 6 bases not matched to a gene; V was cut back by 3 bases and J by 2 bases. The CDR3 length is 14 residues. This CDR3 is CAWRDRQGNYGYTF. In nucleotides, the CDR3 is TGTGCCTGGAGGGACAGACAGGGCAACTATGGCTACACCTTC.

The V call is TRBV7-9, the J call TRBJ2-2; D ambiguous. V lost 5 bases and J 4 bases, leaving 5 bases between the germline ends. The germline CDR1 and CDR2 sequences are SEHNR and FQNEAQ (reference sequence). The CDR3 runs 12 residues. CDR3 protein: CASSAGTGELFF. DNA for the CDR3: TGTGCCAGCAGCGCCGGCACCGGGGAGCTGTTTTTT.

This clone was seen a single time. V usage is TRBV12-5 and J usage is TRBJ2-7, with a tentative D call TRBD2 (6 bases). The CDR3 is 12 residues long. CDR1 and CDR2 from the germline V gene are LGHNT and FRNRAP. V gave up 6 bases and J gave up 6 bases, with 12 bases separating them. The CDR3 sequence is CASGKAGSEQYF. CDR3 coding DNA: TGTGCTAGTGGCAAGGCCGGGAGCGAGCAGTACTTC.

The rearrangement joins TRBV5-6 to TRBJ2-1; the D gene is possibly TRBD2 (5 bases). V was cut by 4 bases and J by 8 bases, with 19 bases left in between. The germline V gene has CDR1 SGHDT and CDR2 YYEEEE. CDR3 length equals 15 residues. Here the CDR3 DNA reads TGTGCCAGCAGCCACAAGGAGTGGTGGGGAGATGAGCAGTTCTTC. Protein sequence: CASSHKEWWGDEQFF.